One sample yielded the 31 T cell receptor beta chains listed below, sequenced in a study of shared clonotypes between healthy human individuals. TCRdb keeps only in-frame clones here, not all; method: immunoSEQ multiplex PCR. The data show about 660,000 clones, over 65% seen once. The sample was memory CD4+ T cells sorted from blood. Noted subset: CD45RA-negative fraction. These receptors all stem from a woman younger than 45 in good health.

This clone came up a few times. V and J are TRBV6-5 and TRBJ2-1; D is unresolved. The CDR3 runs to 11 residues. The V end was cut by 6 bases, the J end by 10 bases, with 10 bases between. Germline V gene data show CDR1 as MNHEY and CDR2 as SVGAGI. The CDR3, as DNA: TGTGCCAGCAGCTCCATGGCGGAGCAGTTCTTC. It encodes CASSSMAEQFF.

The chain employs TRBV12-2 and TRBJ1-1; the table's D gene call, TRBD1, was not cross checked with the DNA. TRBV12-2 counts as a pseudogene. CDR3 length: 17 residues. DNA of the CDR3: TGTGCAAGTCGCGCCCACAAAGACAGGGCCGCGAACACTGAAGCTTTCTTT. This codes for CASRAHKDRAANTEAFF.

This chain connects TRBV28 to TRBJ2-7; D remains unclear. The V end was cut by 7 bases, the J end by 3 bases, with 7 bases between. The CDR3 has 11 amino acids. Germline V gene sequence: CDR1 MDHEN, CDR2 SYDVKM. The CDR3 sequence is CASTLHYEQYF. The CDR3 bases are TGTGCCAGCACTCTCCACTACGAGCAGTACTTC. Variable domain in full (rest from reference TRBV28 and TRBJ2-7): DVKVTQSSRYLVKRTGEKVFLECVQDMDHENMFWYRQDPGLGLRLIYFSYDVKMKEKGDIPEGYSVSREKKERFSLILESASTNQTSMYLCASTLHYEQYFGPGTRLTVT.

The chain uses TRBV28 and TRBJ2-5, with D possibly matching TRBD1 (6 bases). CDR3 length: 16 residues. Trimming removed 6 bases from V and 4 bases from J, with 21 bases in between. From germline, CDR1 is MDHEN and CDR2 SYDVKM. The CDR3 coding sequence is TGTGCCAGCAGCCTGGGTGCTGGGGGCCTGAGAGAGACCCAGTACTTC. Its protein is CASSLGAGGLRETQYF.

The J gene is TRBJ2-3, the V gene TRBV9; 9 bases line up with TRBD2. The CDR3 covers 15 residues. V gave up 3 bases and J gave up 2 bases; unmatched junction bases: 4. Germline V lookup: CDR1 SGDLS, CDR2 YYNGEE. CDR3 DNA sequence: TGTGCCAGCAGCGCGACTAGCGGACTCACAGATACGCAGTATTTT. It yields the protein CASSATSGLTDTQYF.

This clone was seen ten or more times. The J gene is TRBJ2-1, the V gene TRBV5-6, with 11 positions matching TRBD2. This CDR3 contains 15 residues. Germline loops: CDR1 SGHDT, CDR2 YYEEEE. V shed 2 bases, J shed 3 bases, and the junction held 1 base outside the gene matches. The CDR3 DNA follows: TGTGCCAGCAGCTTCGGACTAGCGGGCTACAATGAGCAGTTCTTC. Translated: CASSFGLAGYNEQFF.

The chain combines TRBV7-9 with TRBJ2-1; possible D gene TRBD2, 6 bases. V lost 5 bases and J lost 8, with 22 bases in between. The CDR3 is 16 amino acids. In germline, CDR1 is SEHNR, CDR2 FQNEAQ (reference sequence). CDR3: CASSPRQRALHDEQFF. The CDR3 coding sequence is TGTGCCAGCAGCCCCCGACAGCGGGCCCTGCATGATGAGCAGTTCTTC.

The rearrangement uses TRBV15 and TRBJ2-7; 8 bases align to TRBD1. After removal of 5 bases from V and 0 bases from J, the junction contained 6 bases not matched to a gene. CDR1 is LNHNV and CDR2 is YYDKDF in the germline V gene (reference sequence). The CDR3 extends over 15 amino acids. The CDR3 nucleotides are TGTGCCACCAGCGCCTTCAGGGGGCTCTCCTACGAGCAGTACTTC. It specifies CATSAFRGLSYEQYF.

The chain carries TRBV30 and TRBJ1-1, with D unclear. This CDR3 region has 13 residues. The germline CDR1 and CDR2 sequences are GTSNPN and SVGIG (reference sequence). Trimming pared 5 bases from V and 1 base from J, leaving 11 bases between. The CDR3 protein is CAWGLNRNTEAFF. In nucleotides, the CDR3 is TGTGCCTGGGGCCTCAACAGGAACACTGAAGCTTTCTTT.

The V gene is TRBV18, the J gene TRBJ2-3; D not certain. The V end was cut by 3 bases, the J end by 4 bases, with 20 bases between. The germline gives CDR1 KGHSH, CDR2 LQKENI. The CDR3 is 17 amino acids. The CDR3 region has the DNA TGTGCCAGCTCACCGTTGGTCCCAGGCGCCCCCGCAGATACGCAGTATTTT. It codes for CASSPLVPGAPADTQYF.

The chain recombines TRBV27 with TRBJ2-1; D is unresolved. CDR1 is MNHEY, CDR2 SMNVEV, per germline (reference sequence). The V end was cut by 6 bases, the J end by 1 base, with 4 bases between. The CDR3 extends over 12 amino acids. Here the CDR3 DNA reads TGTGCCAGCAGGGTTTCCTACAATGAGCAGTTCTTC. It yields the protein CASRVSYNEQFF.

This clone appeared many times. The J gene is TRBJ2-7, the V gene TRBV4-1, with 13 nucleotides matching TRBD2. CDR1 is MGHRA and CDR2 is YSYEKL in the germline V gene. This CDR3 spans 16 amino acids. Unmatched junction bases numbered 3, after V lost 1 base and J lost 3 bases. The chain's CDR3 is CASSQVLAGGNYEQYF. DNA of the CDR3: TGCGCCAGCAGCCAAGTACTAGCGGGAGGGAACTACGAGCAGTACTTC.

The V gene is TRBV27, the J gene TRBJ2-6; possible D gene TRBD1, 6 bases. The CDR3 extends over 17 amino acids. Per germline, CDR1 MNHEY and CDR2 SMNVEV (reference sequence). The germline V and J ends were trimmed by 6 bases and 3 bases, with 18 bases remaining between them. The CDR3 sequence is CASRRGPQTGGANVLTF. The CDR3 DNA is TGTGCCAGCAGGAGGGGACCCCAGACAGGTGGGGCCAACGTCCTGACTTTC.

In this sample, this clone turned up many times. The sample contains more than one DNA sequence encoding this CDR3. V gene TRBV9 combines with J gene TRBJ1-1, with D unresolved. Germline CDR1 and CDR2: SGDLS and YYNGEE. This CDR3 is built from 13 residues. V lost 1 base and J 3 bases, leaving 7 bases between the germline ends. CDR3 sequence (DNA): TGTGCCAGCAGCGTAAAGAGGGACACTGAAGCTTTCTTT. This gives the protein CASSVKRDTEAFF.

The V gene is TRBV27, the J gene TRBJ2-7; 7 nucleotides align to TRBD2. The CDR3 consists of 16 residues. With V trimmed by 6 bases and J by 1 base, 12 bases remained unmatched. CDR1 MNHEY and CDR2 SMNVEV come from the germline V gene (reference sequence). The CDR3 loop reads CASSVKASGFSYEQYF. The CDR3 DNA reads TGTGCCAGCAGCGTAAAGGCTAGCGGTTTTTCCTACGAGCAGTACTTC.

The J gene is TRBJ1-5, the V gene TRBV28; D call uncertain. The CDR3 length is 16 residues. The V gene's germline CDR1 is MDHEN and CDR2 SYDVKM. Trimming removed 3 bases from V and 0 bases from J, with 12 bases in between. The CDR3 region is CASSFKEWYSNQPQHF. CDR3 nucleotide sequence: TGTGCCAGCAGTTTTAAAGAGTGGTATAGCAATCAGCCCCAGCATTTT.

This clone was seen at least ten times. This CDR3 is CASSLQGLATNEKLFF. The CDR3 nucleotides read TGCGCCAGCAGCCTCCAGGGACTTGCAACTAATGAAAAACTGTTTTTT. The chain recombines TRBV4-1 with TRBJ1-4, with D perhaps matching TRBD1 (5 bases). Trimming left V 4 bases short and J 0 bases short, with 12 bases between. Germline-derived CDR1 and CDR2 are MGHRA and YSYEKL. The CDR3 totals 16 residues.

There are a few counts of this clone. This chain links TRBV7-8 with TRBJ1-4, with D uncertain. V lost 5 bases to trimming and J lost 3 bases, with 10 bases between them. Germline-derived CDR1 and CDR2 are SGHVS and FQNEAQ. The CDR3 runs to 14 residues. This chain's CDR3 is CASSASEANEKLFF. DNA of the CDR3: TGTGCCAGCAGCGCGTCGGAGGCTAATGAAAAACTGTTTTTT.

In this sample, this clone turned up many times. The same CDR3 can be traced to other DNA sequences in this sample. V and J are TRBV15 and TRBJ1-4, with 9 bases that match TRBD1. Germline V CDR1 and CDR2: LNHNV, YYDKDF (reference sequence). The junction had 2 bases not matched to a gene; V was cut back by 4 bases and J by 5 bases. The CDR3 is 14 residues long. The DNA of the CDR3 is TGTGCCACCAGCAAAGGACAGGGGAATGAAAAACTGTTTTTT. Its protein product is CATSKGQGNEKLFF.

The chain recombines TRBV11-2 with TRBJ2-7; 7 bases align to TRBD2. Losses at the gene ends were 2 bases for V and 2 bases for J; bases not matched to a gene: 12. The CDR3 is 17 residues long. CDR1 SGHAT and CDR2 FQNNGV come from the germline V gene. The CDR3 region is CASSLNFGPSGAYEQYF. The CDR3 DNA sequence: TGTGCCAGCAGCTTAAACTTTGGCCCTAGCGGAGCCTACGAGCAGTACTTC.

The chain couples TRBV6-1 to TRBJ1-4, with a weak D call TRBD1 (5 bases). CDR1 is MNHNS, CDR2 SASEGT, per germline. The CDR3 runs 14 residues. V dropped 6 bases and J dropped 2 bases, with 10 bases sitting between them. As DNA, the CDR3 is TGTGCCAGCAGGGGACGAGAGACTAATGAAAAACTGTTTTTT. Translation gives CASRGRETNEKLFF.

The chain employs TRBV5-1 and TRBJ2-7; TRBD1 agrees at 9 bases. The CDR3 extends over 13 amino acids. The ends lost 4 bases at V and 5 bases at J; junction bases unmatched: 4. Germline V gene data show CDR1 as SGHRS and CDR2 as YFSETQ. The CDR3 nucleotides read TGCGCCAGCAGCGCCTGGACAGGGGACGAGCAGTACTTC. It translates to CASSAWTGDEQYF.

On this clone itself: Within the sample, other DNA sequences also encode this same CDR3. The chain employs TRBV5-4 and TRBJ2-5; D possibly uses TRBD1 or TRBD2 (5 bases each). V was clipped by 0 bases and J by 5 bases, with 8 bases between them. CDR3 length: 13 residues. In germline, CDR1 is SGHNT, CDR2 YYREEE (reference sequence). The CDR3 region has the DNA TGTGCCAGCAGCTTGGGAGGGGAGGAGACCCAGTACTTC. Its protein is CASSLGGEETQYF.

About this clone itself: The same CDR3 arises from other DNA sequences in this sample as well. CDR3 residues: CASSISGNYGYTF. CDR3 bases: TGTGCCAGTAGTATTAGTGGGAACTATGGCTACACCTTC. J is TRBJ1-2 and V is TRBV19, with D unclear. Germline V gene lookup returns CDR1 LNHDA and CDR2 SQIVND (reference sequence). The CDR3 length is 13 residues. Deletions cut 3 bases from V and 2 bases from J, with 7 bases between.

As regards this clone: The same CDR3 also results from other DNA sequences found in this sample. This chain joins TRBV28 and TRBJ2-4, with 11 positions matching TRBD2. The V gene's germline CDR1 is MDHEN and CDR2 SYDVKM. The CDR3 totals 14 residues. Unmatched junction bases numbered 0, after V lost 3 bases and J lost 5 bases. The CDR3 spells CASSFSGRENIQYF. The DNA for the CDR3 is TGTGCCAGCAGTTTTAGCGGGAGGGAAAACATTCAGTACTTC.

The chain recombines TRBV5-4 with TRBJ1-5, with D possibly matching TRBD1 (5 bases). The germline CDR1 and CDR2 sequences are SGHNT and YYREEE (reference sequence). V dropped 4 bases and J dropped 4 bases, with 21 bases sitting between them. CDR3 length: 17 amino acids. CDR3 in amino acids: CASSQAAAAGGNQPQHF. CDR3 coding DNA: TGTGCCAGCAGCCAAGCCGCAGCAGCTGGGGGGAATCAGCCCCAGCATTTT. The full variable domain, in which reference TRBV5-4 and TRBJ1-5 provide the parts outside the CDR3, is ETGVTQSPTHLIKTRGQQVTLRCSSQSGHNTVSWYQQALGQGPQFIFQYYREEENGRGNFPPRFSGLQFPNYSSELNVNALELDDSALYLCASSQAAAAGGNQPQHFGDGTRLSIL.

The V gene is TRBV11-2, the J gene TRBJ2-1; 10 bases line up with TRBD2. The CDR3 is made up of 15 amino acids. Germline assignment: CDR1 SGHAT and CDR2 FQNNGV. The V and J ends lost 5 bases and 10 bases, in that order; junction bases with no gene match: 11. The CDR3 spells CASSLPRTSGPEQFF. The CDR3 bases are TGTGCCAGCAGCCTCCCGCGGACTAGCGGCCCAGAGCAGTTCTTC.

This chain joins TRBV6-5 and TRBJ2-3, with 9 bases matching TRBD2. The V and J ends lost 5 bases and 6 bases, in that order; junction bases with no gene match: 9. The CDR3 extends over 15 amino acids. CDR1 is MNHEY, CDR2 SVGAGI, per germline. The CDR3 DNA reads as TGTGCCAGCAGTCCCGGCCGACTAGCGGTGGATACGCAGTATTTT. It codes for CASSPGRLAVDTQYF.

The chain employs TRBV4-1 and TRBJ1-3; D is ambiguous. V dropped 1 base and J dropped 4 bases, with 8 bases sitting between them. Per germline, CDR1 MGHRA and CDR2 YSYEKL. The CDR3 length is 14 residues. The CDR3 sequence is CASSQGGGGNTIYF. DNA for the CDR3: TGCGCCAGCAGCCAAGGAGGAGGGGGAAACACCATATATTTT.

The chain is built from TRBV6-6 and TRBJ2-2; D is possibly TRBD1 (7 bases). The germline V gene has CDR1 MNHNY and CDR2 SVGAGI (reference sequence). V lost 2 bases to trimming and J lost 6 bases, with 13 bases between them. This CDR3 spans 15 amino acids. CDR3 DNA sequence: TGTGCCAGCAGTTACCGCCAGGGGGGCTCCGGGGAGCTGTTTTTT. It specifies CASSYRQGGSGELFF.

The sample holds a few counts of this clone. This chain uses TRBV2 with TRBJ2-3, with 8 bases identical to TRBD2. The germline CDR1 and CDR2 sequences are SNHLY and FYNNEI. J gave up 3 bases and V 7 bases, and 3 bases lay outside the gene matches. This CDR3 is built from 13 residues. DNA for the CDR3: TGTGCCAGCAAGCGGGAGCGGACAGATACGCAGTATTTT. It specifies CASKRERTDTQYF. The whole variable domain, remainder taken from reference TRBV2 and TRBJ2-3, is EPEVTQTPSHQVTQMGQEVILRCVPISNHLYFYWYRQILGQKVEFLVSFYNNEISEKSEIFDDQFSVERPDGSNFTLKIRSTKLEDSAMYFCASKRERTDTQYFGPGTRLTVL.